The present TCR beta chain was sequenced within a study of T cell repertoires in cytomegalovirus infection. TCRdb reprocessed the reads with MiXCR, giving one entry per CDR3 protein. The repertoire holds about 500,000 distinct CDR3 sequences, with around 35% as singletons. Trimming cost V 7 bases and J 8 bases; bases outside gene matches: 3. The CDR3 extends over 12 amino acids. The germline gives CDR1 MNHEY, CDR2 SMNVEV (reference sequence). Comments on this clonotype: The antigen remains undetermined.

This TCR was recovered from a human donor in good health (CMV status not recorded). Some clones in this sample may be carry-over from other donors' samples. The chain couples TRBV27 to TRBJ2-1; 9 bases match TRBD1. The sample was cultured PBMCs, taken from culture after CMV antigen stimulation. The CDR3 is CASNDRGDEQFF. In nucleotides, the CDR3 is TGTGCCAGCAACGACAGGGGGGATGAGCAGTTCTTC.